This TCR beta chain was found in a study of molecular identifiers for immune sequencing clone quantification (dated by TCRdb to the late 2010s). Background for the entire study: In a replicate experiment, RNA from roughly 21,000 or 96,000 naive CD8 T cells was split into five aliquots, four of which were sequenced. The study was a methods study using CD8 T cells to benchmark molecular-identifier clustering-based TCR repertoire sequencing (MIDCIRS) and TCR RNA copy counting.

The library relied on PCR. TCRdb names NextSeq 500 as the instrument used. Bulk TCR libraries were generated as previously described, with the TCR primers listed in Table S5 used. Purification of total RNA was performed with the Qiagen AllPrep DNA/RNA kit. Reads from multiple sequencing runs of the same library were pooled before analysis. On the authors' methods: Only reads with exact TCR constant sequence were kept, trimmed to 150 nt, and grouped by their 12-nt molecular barcodes. Reads inside each barcode group were sub-clustered using a 15% Levenshtein threshold, and a quality-weighted consensus sequence was constructed for each RNA molecule. Non-functional sequences were removed, as were lower-count sequences one edit away from another. Based on a fit of two negative binomial distributions, barcode sub-clusters having less than 20% of the maximum read count were discarded. TCRdb passed the public sequencing reads through fastp at Q25 and MiXCR, retaining productive beta sequences. Here each entry gathers all rows of one CDR3 protein and keeps the most common genes and DNA. TCRdb's processing, not the authors', yielded these V and J calls. Counted in this sample were approximately 550,000 distinct CDR3 sequences; around 23% of them appeared once. About 0.75% of the sample is in the top ten clones.

General study outcomes and caveats: Even against a background of one million naive CD8 T cells, spiked-in Jurkat TCR RNA amounting to a single cell's worth was reported to be detectable. Spiked-in Jurkat TCR RNA (about 10 copies' worth), which is not part of the donor repertoire, was contained in the naive libraries. Modeling estimated roughly 3 recovered TCR RNA copies per cell, compared with about 10 by digital PCR, which implies 30% to 35% capture efficiency. Highly expanded clone sizes could be underestimated because identical TCR molecules may share a barcode. Clones above 20 RNA copies held over 97% of molecules in CMV-specific effector cells but under 1% in naive cells. Without barcode sub-clustering, chimeric consensus sequences inflated TCR diversity; chimeras reached as high as 47%.

There are many counts of this clonotype. No antigen is known for it. One base away there is no much larger clone; base qualities are not given. The germline V gene (reference sequence) yields SEHNR for CDR1 and FQNEAQ for CDR2. Relative to germline, V is 11 bases shorter and J is 2 bases shorter, with 13 bases between their ends. Measured from the cysteine to the phenylalanine, the CDR3 is 12 residues long. Only the CDR3 part of the read is kept: 36 bases, read in frame from the first base. Naive CD8 T cell libraries were made from 20,000 to 1,000,000 sorted cells using 10%, 30% or 50% of purified RNA. Naive CD8 T cells, defined as CD8+CD4-CCR7+CD45RA+, were FACS-sorted into RLT Plus buffer on a BD FACSAria II. To test detection sensitivity, Jurkat RNA equivalent to approximately nine TCR copies was spiked into samples of roughly 18,000-1,000,000 naive CD8 T cells. CD8 T cells were enriched using RosetteSep CD8+ T Cell Enrichment Cocktail and Ficoll-Paque, and the enriched cells then underwent ACK red cell lysis.

The origin of this receptor is a human donor in good health. Some libraries in this study had Jurkat cell RNA spiked in. Here the chain combines TRBV7-9 and TRBJ2-7; the D gene is possibly TRBD2, with 7 bases matching. The specimen sequenced was naive CD8+ T cells from blood, with Jurkat cell RNA spiked in. In the paper's terms, the cell subset or site label means: FACS-sorted CD8+CD4-CCR7+CD45RA+ naive T cells. CDR3 region: CAGGADAYEQYF. The nucleotide sequence is TGTGCCGGGGGGGCCGATGCCTACGAGCAGTACTTC. Joined to the reference TRBV7-9 and TRBJ2-7 proteins, this CDR3 gives the full variable domain: DTGVSQNPRHKITKRGQNVTFRCDPISEHNRLYWYRQTLGQGPEFLTYFQNEAQLEKSRLLSDRFSAERPKGSFSTLEIQRTEQGDSAMYLCAGGADAYEQYFGPGTRLTVT.